The subject of this entry is one TCR beta chain. The data are from a study of blood T cell repertoires in COVID-19. For the study at large: PBMCs, B-cell-depleted T cells, or T cells provided the cDNA or gDNA that made up the material.

Authors' processing steps: Amplified reference gene primers provided the basis for estimating nucleated cell counts. Only in-frame clones appear in the TCRdb table, and some are missing; sequencing was by immunoSEQ multiplex PCR. Clone size and the V and J calls come from that table; the DNA yielded D and trimming. The sample lists 200,000 to 250,000 clones, approximately 86% occurring once. Losses at the gene ends were 5 bases for V and 6 bases for J; bases not matched to a gene: 5. Germline loops: CDR1 SGHTA, CDR2 FQGTGA. The CDR3 extends over 15 amino acids. The sequence came from a woman aged 25 to 39 who had recovered from COVID-19. Input material: peripheral blood. This chain joins TRBV7-3 and TRBJ2-2; 11 bases agree with TRBD1. The chain's CDR3 is CASSQGQGEAGELFF. CDR3 DNA: TGTGCCAGCAGCCAGGGACAGGGGGAGGCCGGGGAGCTGTTTTTT.